Below, 14 T cell receptor beta chains from the same sample are listed, as sequenced in a study of blood T cell repertoires in COVID-19. Only in-frame clones appear in the TCRdb table, and some are missing; sequencing was by immunoSEQ multiplex PCR. The data contain about 230,000 clones, around 83% of them singletons. The specimen was peripheral blood. Every receptor here comes from a man aged 40-55 years with acute or convalescent COVID-19.

This sequence joins TRBV7-9 and TRBJ1-2; D not certain. This CDR3 contains 16 residues. Trimming took off 2 bases at V and 0 bases at J, with 13 bases between the two ends. Germline-derived CDR1 and CDR2 are SEHNR and FQNEAQ (reference sequence). CDR3 protein: CASSLSFSGANYGYTF. Here the CDR3 DNA reads TGTGCCAGCAGCTTAAGTTTCTCCGGGGCTAACTATGGCTACACCTTC.

V usage is TRBV6-5 and J usage is TRBJ1-1, with 10 bases that match TRBD1. This CDR3 is 15 amino acids long. With 5 bases clipped from V and 5 bases from J, the junction kept 8 bases outside the gene matches. Germline assignment: CDR1 MNHEY and CDR2 SVGAGI. Written as DNA, the CDR3 is TGTGCCAGCAGTCACCCTGGACAGGGGGAAACTGAAGCTTTCTTT. Encoded protein: CASSHPGQGETEAFF.

The chain employs TRBV12-5 and TRBJ1-5; no clear D gene. The CDR3 runs to 15 residues. Germline V gene lookup returns CDR1 LGHNT and CDR2 FRNRAP. The V end was cut by 3 bases, the J end by 2 bases, with 11 bases between. In DNA, the CDR3 is TGTGCTAGTGGTTTAGGAGGGATGGGCAATCAGCCCCAGCATTTT. Translation gives CASGLGGMGNQPQHF.

The rearrangement joins TRBV3-1 (or the pseudogene TRBV3-2) to TRBJ1-6; weak D call: TRBD1 (5 bases). The CDR3 runs 16 residues. Trimming removed 1 base from V and 6 bases from J, with 13 bases in between. Per germline, CDR1 LGHDT and CDR2 YNNKEL (reference sequence). Written as DNA, the CDR3 is TGTGCCAGCAGCCAAGGTAAAGGGGCTTTTAATTCACCCCTCCACTTT. Residues: CASSQGKGAFNSPLHF.

The CDR3 spells CASSFWGGGQETQYF. Here the CDR3 DNA reads TGTGCCAGCAGCTTCTGGGGTGGAGGGCAAGAGACCCAGTACTTC. This chain connects TRBV11-2 to TRBJ2-5; TRBD2 might be the D (6 bases). CDR3 length: 15 residues. The germline V and J ends were trimmed by 3 bases and 2 bases, with 13 bases remaining between them. CDR1 SGHAT and CDR2 FQNNGV come from the germline V gene. Using reference TRBV11-2 and TRBJ2-5 for the parts outside the CDR3, the full variable domain is EAGVAQSPRYKIIEKRQSVAFWCNPISGHATLYWYQQILGQGPKLLIQFQNNGVVDDSQLPKDRFSAERLKGVDSTLKIQPAKLEDSAVYLCASSFWGGGQETQYFGPGTRLLVL.

The chain recombines TRBV2 with TRBJ2-2; D is undetermined. CDR1 SNHLY and CDR2 FYNNEI come from the germline V gene. The CDR3 sequence is 13 residues long. The V gene lost 7 bases and the J gene lost 5 bases, with 11 bases spanning the gap. Here the CDR3 DNA reads TGTGCCAGCATGGCAGGAAAAACCGGGGAGCTGTTTTTT. This translates into CASMAGKTGELFF. The entire variable domain, with the rest obtained from reference TRBV2 and TRBJ2-2, is as follows: EPEVTQTPSHQVTQMGQEVILRCVPISNHLYFYWYRQILGQKVEFLVSFYNNEISEKSEIFDDQFSVERPDGSNFTLKIRSTKLEDSAMYFCASMAGKTGELFFGEGSRLTVL.

The chain uses TRBV4-2 and TRBJ1-1; possibly TRBD1 for D (5 bases). CDR1 and CDR2 (germline): LGHNA, YNFKEQ. This CDR3 comprises 15 residues. V was shortened by 0 bases and J by 1 base, with 9 bases between the two germline ends. This CDR3 reads CASSQEKGPNTEAFF. In DNA, the CDR3 is TGTGCCAGCAGCCAAGAAAAGGGGCCGAACACTGAAGCTTTCTTT.

The chain joins TRBV19 to TRBJ2-4; D is perhaps TRBD1 (6 bases). The V end lost 3 bases, the J end lost 4 bases, and 16 bases lay between the germline ends. This CDR3 is 16 amino acids long. Germline V gives CDR1 LNHDA, CDR2 SQIVND (reference sequence). The CDR3 here is CASSIIPDSIKNIQYF. CDR3 nucleotide sequence: TGTGCCAGTAGTATCATTCCGGACAGCATAAAAAACATTCAGTACTTC.

The chain links TRBV19 to TRBJ2-5, with 9 nucleotides matching TRBD1. Unmatched junction bases numbered 4, after V lost 8 bases and J lost 3 bases. CDR3 length: 13 amino acids. Germline values: CDR1 LNHDA, CDR2 SQIVND (reference sequence). CDR3 sequence: CASGQGREETQYF. CDR3 nucleotides: TGTGCCAGTGGACAGGGGAGGGAAGAGACCCAGTACTTC.

V usage is TRBV10-3 and J usage is TRBJ2-7; D not resolved. The germline CDR1 and CDR2 sequences are ENHRY and SYGVKD. Between the trimmed V and J ends, which lost 3 bases and 6 bases, there was a span of 9 bases. The CDR3 extends over 12 amino acids. Here the CDR3 reads CAISEAESEQYF. DNA for the CDR3: TGTGCCATCAGTGAAGCCGAATCCGAGCAGTACTTC.

The V call is TRBV10-2, the J call TRBJ2-3; D may be TRBD2 (5 bases). Looked up from germline, CDR1 is WSHSY and CDR2 is SAAADI. V dropped 5 bases and J dropped 1 base, with 13 bases sitting between them. This CDR3 has 15 residues. The CDR3 DNA sequence: TGCGCCAGCAGTCCCACTAGTGACCGCACAGATACGCAGTATTTT. Translating gives CASSPTSDRTDTQYF.

CDR3 sequence: CASSPNPSSGEKLFF. The CDR3 DNA follows: TGTGCCAGCAGCCCCAACCCCTCGTCGGGAGAAAAACTGTTTTTT. V and J are TRBV7-2 and TRBJ1-4; D ambiguous. This CDR3 region has 15 residues. Germline-derived CDR1 and CDR2 are SGHTA and FQGNSA. Trimming took off 5 bases at V and 8 bases at J, with 18 bases between the two ends.

The J gene is TRBJ1-1, the V gene TRBV12-5, with D perhaps matching TRBD1 (6 bases). V lost 6 bases to trimming and J lost 6 bases, with 17 bases between them. This CDR3 comprises 14 residues. The germline V gene encodes CDR1 LGHNT and CDR2 FRNRAP. CDR3 in amino acids: CASGINREGAEAFF. DNA for the CDR3: TGTGCTAGTGGAATTAACAGGGAAGGGGCTGAAGCTTTCTTT.

The gene calls are TRBV7-3 and TRBJ2-2; tentative D call: TRBD2 (6 bases). V was clipped by 2 bases and J by 7 bases, with 14 bases between them. This CDR3 contains 15 residues. Germline values: CDR1 SGHTA, CDR2 FQGTGA. CDR3 in DNA: TGTGCCAGCAGCTTACGCCGGCGGGGTGACGGGGAGCTGTTTTTT. It translates to CASSLRRRGDGELFF.